This entry lists 27 T cell receptor beta chains sequenced from one sample in a study of identical twins. TCRdb reprocessed the 5' RACE reads via MiXCR and lists one record per CDR3 protein. The sample yields more than 1.5 million distinct CDR3 sequences, roughly 35% seen once. The sequenced sample was cord blood. The receptors here all came from a newborn girl in good health.

The chain combines TRBV2 with TRBJ2-6, with TRBD2 matching over 7 bases. J lost 0 bases, V lost 6 bases, and 2 bases had no gene match. This CDR3 contains 15 residues. Germline CDR1 SNHLY, CDR2 FYNNEI. CDR3 protein: CASSGDYSGANVLTF. The CDR3, as DNA: TGTGCCAGCAGCGGGGACTACTCTGGGGCCAACGTCCTGACTTTC.

The chain joins TRBV4-2 to TRBJ1-2; possibly TRBD1 for D (5 bases). The germline V gene encodes CDR1 LGHNA and CDR2 YNFKEQ. Deletions cut 6 bases from V and 0 bases from J, with 11 bases between. The CDR3 runs to 14 residues. The CDR3 protein is CASSRPGANYGYTF. The CDR3 DNA is TGTGCCAGCAGTCGGCCGGGGGCTAACTATGGCTACACCTTC.

This rearrangement joins TRBV6-1 to TRBJ1-2; 9 nucleotides align to TRBD1. There are 14 residues in the CDR3. V dropped 11 bases and J dropped 6; count of bases not matched to a gene: 13. Germline-derived CDR1 and CDR2 are MNHNS and SASEGT. Written as DNA, the CDR3 is TGTGCCGGTAATAGACCCGACAGGGGGAATGGCTACACCTTC. Protein sequence: CAGNRPDRGNGYTF.

The chain joins TRBV5-4 to TRBJ1-6; a weak D match, TRBD1 (5 bases). Trimming left V 1 base short and J 2 bases short, with 19 bases between. Germline V gene lookup returns CDR1 SGHNT and CDR2 YYREEE (reference sequence). The CDR3 is 19 residues long. The CDR3 here is CASSLYPPRQRTYNSPLHF. The CDR3 bases are TGTGCCAGCAGCTTGTATCCCCCGCGACAGAGAACCTATAATTCACCCCTCCACTTT.

The chain couples TRBV14 to TRBJ2-1; 9 nucleotides align to TRBD1. The ends lost 3 bases at V and 2 bases at J; junction bases unmatched: 2. The germline V gene encodes CDR1 SGHDN and CDR2 FVKESK. The CDR3 has 15 amino acids. CDR3 nucleotides: TGTGCCAGCAGCCATGGGACAGGGCCCTACAATGAGCAGTTCTTC. The encoded protein is CASSHGTGPYNEQFF.

This clonotype was seen more than once but under ten times. The chain recombines TRBV27 with TRBJ1-5; D gene unclear. V gave up 5 bases and J gave up 6 bases, with 17 bases separating them. Germline V lookup: CDR1 MNHEY, CDR2 SMNVEV (reference sequence). CDR3 length equals 15 residues. Here the CDR3 reads CASSPPWRVGQPQHF. The CDR3 region has the DNA TGTGCCAGCAGTCCCCCATGGAGGGTTGGTCAGCCCCAGCATTTT.

As concerns this clonotype: An end of the junction differs from the germline gene, which may be a read error. V and J are TRBV10-3 and TRBJ2-1; D is uncertain. Germline CDR1 ENHRY, CDR2 SYGVKD. The length of the CDR3 is 18 residues. The CDR3 region has the DNA TGTGCCATCAGTGAGTCTGAGTACAAGAGATCTACCTACAATGGGCAGTTCTTC. Amino acid sequence: CAISESEYKRSTYNGQFF.

The chain combines TRBV12-5 with TRBJ2-2, with 7 positions matching TRBD2. V shed 10 bases, J shed 2 bases, and the junction held 4 bases outside the gene matches. The CDR3 is 13 amino acids. Per the germline V gene, CDR1 is LGHNT and CDR2 is FRNRAP. The CDR3 DNA follows: TGTGCTACCCGAGCGGGAAACACCGGGGAGCTGTTTTTT. Its translation: CATRAGNTGELFF.

This sequence joins TRBV20-1 and TRBJ1-6, with 9 bases matching TRBD1. The V segment lost 2 bases and the J segment 10 bases; nucleotides outside the gene matches: 3. Germline CDR1 reads DFQATT; CDR2 reads SNEGSKA (reference sequence). The CDR3 runs 13 residues. CDR3 in DNA: TGCAGTGCTAGACGGGACAGGGAATCACCCCTCCACTTT. Translated: CSARRDRESPLHF.

This clonotype was counted at least ten times. At one of its ends the junction is not consistent with the germline gene, which may arise from a read error. V and J are TRBV5-1 and TRBJ1-4; maybe TRBD1 (5 bases). Germline CDR1 is SGHRS and CDR2 is YFSETQ. The CDR3 sequence is 15 residues long. The CDR3 bases are TGTGCCAGCAGCCCTACAGGTGCAACTAATGAAAAACTGTTTTTT. Translating it yields CASSPTGATNEKLFF.

This clonotype has more than one count but fewer than ten. This chain links TRBV20-1 with TRBJ2-1; a possible D gene is TRBD2 (5 bases). V dropped 1 base and J dropped 7 bases, with 14 bases sitting between them. Germline CDR1 is DFQATT and CDR2 is SNEGSKA (reference sequence). The length of the CDR3 is 14 residues. CDR3 residues: CSARVASGLNEQFF. Here the CDR3 DNA reads TGCAGTGCTAGAGTCGCTTCGGGGTTAAATGAGCAGTTCTTC.

This sequence joins TRBV18 and TRBJ2-7; D assignment may be TRBD1 or TRBD2 (5 bases each). Trimming removed 2 bases at V and 2 bases at J, with 13 bases between. Germline V gene data show CDR1 as KGHSH and CDR2 as LQKENI. CDR3 length: 15 amino acids. The CDR3 sequence: CASSPDSFSAYEQYF. The CDR3 DNA reads as TGTGCCAGCTCACCAGACAGTTTTAGCGCCTACGAGCAGTACTTC. The whole variable domain, remainder taken from reference TRBV18 and TRBJ2-7, is NAGVMQNPRHLVRRRGQEARLRCSPMKGHSHVYWYRQLPEEGLKFMVYLQKENIIDESGMPKERFSAEFPKEGPSILRIQQVVRGDSAAYFCASSPDSFSAYEQYFGPGTRLTVT.

The rearrangement joins TRBV27 to TRBJ2-4, with D perhaps being TRBD1 or TRBD2 (5 bases each). The germline V gene has CDR1 MNHEY and CDR2 SMNVEV (reference sequence). V lost 3 bases and J 6 bases, leaving 12 bases between the germline ends. The CDR3 consists of 14 residues. Here the CDR3 reads CASSLEGAGNIQYF. In nucleotides, the CDR3 is TGTGCCAGCAGTTTGGAAGGGGCGGGAAACATTCAGTACTTC.

This clonotype was counted a few times. The chain couples TRBV20-1 to TRBJ2-3; D gene uncertain. V was pared by 0 bases and J by 2 bases, with 12 bases between. Germline loops: CDR1 DFQATT, CDR2 SNEGSKA (reference sequence). This CDR3 has 15 amino acids. CDR3 coding DNA: TGCAGTGCTAGAGATCTCCGGGTCACCACAGATACGCAGTATTTT. It is translated as CSARDLRVTTDTQYF.

The J gene is TRBJ2-5, the V gene TRBV20-1, with 9 bases fitting TRBD2. CDR3 length: 14 amino acids. After removal of 3 bases from V and 9 bases from J, the junction contained 11 bases not matched to a gene. Germline V gives CDR1 DFQATT, CDR2 SNEGSKA (reference sequence). The CDR3 loop is CSARYPGLAMAQYF. The CDR3 DNA is TGCAGTGCTAGGTATCCGGGACTAGCAATGGCCCAGTACTTC.

The rearrangement links TRBV27 to TRBJ2-2, with 7 positions matching TRBD2. Germline V gene sequence: CDR1 MNHEY, CDR2 SMNVEV (reference sequence). CDR3 length equals 17 residues. Unmatched junction bases numbered 12, after V lost 4 bases and J lost 4 bases. The CDR3 DNA reads TGTGCCAGCAGTTCCCCGTTGGGAGGGACTGGCACCGGGGAGCTGTTTTTT. This codes for CASSSPLGGTGTGELFF.

Ten or more counts support this clonotype. The V and J genes are TRBV12-3 or TRBV12-4 and TRBJ1-4, with D unresolved. V lost 3 bases, J lost 3 bases, and 8 bases lay in between. CDR3 length: 14 amino acids. The CDR3 spells CASSFDRANEKLFF. The CDR3 bases are TGTGCCAGCAGTTTTGATCGGGCTAATGAAAAACTGTTTTTT.

This clonotype was seen a single time. The genes are TRBV5-1 and TRBJ2-1, with 14 bases lining up with TRBD2. The last part of the DNA fits TRBJ2-7 better; the J call may be wrong. This CDR3 has 18 amino acids. Germline CDR1 reads SGHRS; CDR2 reads YFSETQ. In nucleotides, the CDR3 is TGCGCCAGCAATGGACTAGCGGGAGGAGGGGGAGTCTACAATGAGCAGTACTTC. Residues: CASNGLAGGGGVYNEQYF.

The rearrangement uses TRBV6-1 and TRBJ1-1; 7 nucleotides agree with TRBD1. CDR1 is MNHNS, CDR2 SASEGT, per germline. CDR3 length: 14 amino acids. Germline trimming cut 3 bases from V and 1 base from J; bases unmatched to any gene: 2. CDR3 sequence reads: CASSERDRNTEAFF. In nucleotides, the CDR3 is TGTGCCAGCAGTGAGAGGGACAGGAACACTGAAGCTTTCTTT.

The rearrangement links TRBV4-1 to TRBJ2-5; the match to TRBD1 covers 9 bases. The DNA matches TRBJ2-1 better at its end, which makes the J call doubtful. Germline V lookup: CDR1 MGHRA, CDR2 YSYEKL. CDR3 length: 17 residues. CDR3 DNA: TGCGCCAGCAGCCAAGTCACCGGGACAGGGAGCCAAGAGACCCAGTTCTTC. Translated: CASSQVTGTGSQETQFF.

The chain links TRBV18 to TRBJ2-2; D remains ambiguous. The germline V gene has CDR1 KGHSH and CDR2 LQKENI. V was pared by 1 base and J by 0 bases, with 6 bases between. CDR3 length equals 15 residues. The CDR3 protein is CASSPLPANTGELFF. The CDR3 coding sequence is TGTGCCAGCTCACCACTCCCAGCGAACACCGGGGAGCTGTTTTTT.

The chain links TRBV20-1 to TRBJ1-2, with 7 bases that match TRBD1. With V trimmed by 2 bases and J by 2 bases, 2 bases remained unmatched. Germline V gives CDR1 DFQATT, CDR2 SNEGSKA (reference sequence). CDR3 length: 13 residues. CDR3 bases: TGCAGTGCTAGAATACAGGGGAACTATGGCTACACCTTC. It specifies CSARIQGNYGYTF.

In DNA form, the CDR3 reads TGTGCCTGGAGTTACCCCCGCGGCACCATATATTTT. This encodes CAWSYPRGTIYF. The rearrangement uses TRBV30 and TRBJ1-3; D is uncertain. This CDR3 region has 12 residues. Trimming left V 2 bases short and J 9 bases short, with 11 bases between. Germline CDR1 is GTSNPN and CDR2 is SVGIG (reference sequence).

This clonotype was counted a single time. This chain joins TRBV5-1 and TRBJ2-2, with 12 bases that match TRBD2. The CDR3 is 18 amino acids. V dropped 4 bases and J dropped 2; count of bases not matched to a gene: 9. Germline V gene lookup returns CDR1 SGHRS and CDR2 YFSETQ. CDR3 nucleotide sequence: TGCGCCAGCAGCCTTCCGACTAGCGGGGGCCTCAACACCGGGGAGCTGTTTTTT. The encoded protein is CASSLPTSGGLNTGELFF.

This clonotype has more than one count but fewer than ten. This chain joins TRBV6-5 and TRBJ2-7; 13 bases agree with TRBD2. The CDR3 is made up of 16 amino acids. CDR1 MNHEY and CDR2 SVGAGI come from the germline V gene. Germline trimming cut 1 base from V and 2 bases from J; bases unmatched to any gene: 2. The CDR3 nucleotides are TGTGCCAGCAGTTACTGGGGACTAGCGGGGACCTACGAGCAGTACTTC. Translated, it gives CASSYWGLAGTYEQYF.

The CDR3, as DNA: TGCAGTGATGCAAACTTACTAGCGGGGTGGACTTATACGCAGTATTTT. It yields the protein CSDANLLAGWTYTQYF. The gene calls are TRBV20-1 and TRBJ2-3, with 10 bases matching TRBD2. The germline V gene has CDR1 DFQATT and CDR2 SNEGSKA (reference sequence). The length of the CDR3 is 16 residues. V lost 7 bases, J lost 7 bases, and 17 bases stayed unmatched.

The table lists this clonotype with a few counts. The CDR3 DNA reads as TGCAGTGCCTCGCTGGCGAGTGGTGGCTACACCTTC. Translation: CSASLASGGYTF. The chain combines TRBV20-1 with TRBJ1-2; D gene uncertain. Trimming took off 6 bases at V and 7 bases at J, with 15 bases between the two ends. The germline gives CDR1 DFQATT, CDR2 SNEGSKA (reference sequence). This CDR3 spans 12 amino acids.